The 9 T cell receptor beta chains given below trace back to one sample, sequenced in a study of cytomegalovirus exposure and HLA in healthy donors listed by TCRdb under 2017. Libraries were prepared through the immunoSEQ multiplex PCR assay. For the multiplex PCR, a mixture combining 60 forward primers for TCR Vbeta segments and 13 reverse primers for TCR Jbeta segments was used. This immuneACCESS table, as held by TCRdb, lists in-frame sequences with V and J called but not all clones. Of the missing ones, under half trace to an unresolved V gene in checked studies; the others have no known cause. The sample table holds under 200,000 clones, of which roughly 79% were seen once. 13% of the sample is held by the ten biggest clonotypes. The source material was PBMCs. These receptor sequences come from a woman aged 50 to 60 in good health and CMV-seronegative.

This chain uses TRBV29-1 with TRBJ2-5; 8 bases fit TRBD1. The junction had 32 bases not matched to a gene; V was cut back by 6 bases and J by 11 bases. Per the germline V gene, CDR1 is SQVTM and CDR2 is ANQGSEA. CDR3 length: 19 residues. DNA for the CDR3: TGCAGCGTGAGAGACACCCCCGGAGGACAGGGCATCCCCGTAGGAGAGCAGTACTTC. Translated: CSVRDTPGGQGIPVGEQYF. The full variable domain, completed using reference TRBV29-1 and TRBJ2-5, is SAVISQKPSRDICQRGTSLTIQCQVDSQVTMMFWYRQQPGQSLTLIATANQGSEATYESGFVIDKFPISRPNLTFSTLTVSNMSPEDSSIYLCSVRDTPGGQGIPVGEQYFGPGTRLLVL.

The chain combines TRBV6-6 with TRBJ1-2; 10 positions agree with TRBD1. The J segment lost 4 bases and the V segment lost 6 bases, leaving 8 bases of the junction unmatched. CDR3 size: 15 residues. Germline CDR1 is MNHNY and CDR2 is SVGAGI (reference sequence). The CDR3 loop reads CASRPGTGEAYGYTF. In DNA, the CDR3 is TGTGCCAGCAGACCAGGGACAGGGGAAGCCTATGGCTACACCTTC.

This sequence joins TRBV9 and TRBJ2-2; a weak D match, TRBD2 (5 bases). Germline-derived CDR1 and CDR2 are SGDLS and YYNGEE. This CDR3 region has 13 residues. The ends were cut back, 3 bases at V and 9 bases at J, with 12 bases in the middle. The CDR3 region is CASSAIRGRELFF. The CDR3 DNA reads TGTGCCAGCAGCGCAATTCGAGGGAGGGAGCTGTTTTTT. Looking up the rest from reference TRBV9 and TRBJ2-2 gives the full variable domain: DSGVTQTPKHLITATGQRVTLRCSPRSGDLSVYWYQQSLDQGLQFLIQYYNGEERAKGNILERFSAQQFPDLHSELNLSSLELGDSALYFCASSAIRGRELFFGEGSRLTVL.

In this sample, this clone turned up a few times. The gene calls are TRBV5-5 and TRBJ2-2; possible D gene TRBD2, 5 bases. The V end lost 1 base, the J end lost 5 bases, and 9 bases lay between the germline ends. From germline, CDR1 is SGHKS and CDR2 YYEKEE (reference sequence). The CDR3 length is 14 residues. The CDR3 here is CASSLLASTGELFF. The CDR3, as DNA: TGTGCCAGCAGCTTGTTAGCGTCGACCGGGGAGCTGTTTTTT.

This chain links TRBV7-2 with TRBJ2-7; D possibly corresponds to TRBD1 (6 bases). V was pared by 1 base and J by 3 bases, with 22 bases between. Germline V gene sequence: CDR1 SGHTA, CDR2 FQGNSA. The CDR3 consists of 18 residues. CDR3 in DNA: TGTGCCAGCAGCTTAGTACCGGTAGGGCAGGGGCTTTACTACGAGCAGTACTTC. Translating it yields CASSLVPVGQGLYYEQYF. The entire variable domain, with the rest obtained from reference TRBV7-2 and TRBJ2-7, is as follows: GAGVSQSPSNKVTEKGKDVELRCDPISGHTALYWYRQSLGQGLEFLIYFQGNSAPDKSGLPSDRFSAERTGGSVSTLTIQRTQQEDSAVYLCASSLVPVGQGLYYEQYFGPGTRLTVT.

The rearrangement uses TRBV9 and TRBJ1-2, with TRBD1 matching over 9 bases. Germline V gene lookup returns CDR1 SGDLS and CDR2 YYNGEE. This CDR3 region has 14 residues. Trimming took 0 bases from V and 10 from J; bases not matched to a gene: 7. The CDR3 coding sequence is TGTGCCAGCAGCGTAGCCAGGGACAGGGCTTTCTACACCTTC. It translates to CASSVARDRAFYTF.

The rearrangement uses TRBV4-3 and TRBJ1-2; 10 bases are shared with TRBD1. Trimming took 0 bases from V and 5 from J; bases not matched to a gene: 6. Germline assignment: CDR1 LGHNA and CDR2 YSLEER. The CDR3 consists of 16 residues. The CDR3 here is CASSQDRWTGGYGYTF. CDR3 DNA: TGCGCCAGCAGCCAAGATCGATGGACAGGGGGGTATGGCTACACCTTC.

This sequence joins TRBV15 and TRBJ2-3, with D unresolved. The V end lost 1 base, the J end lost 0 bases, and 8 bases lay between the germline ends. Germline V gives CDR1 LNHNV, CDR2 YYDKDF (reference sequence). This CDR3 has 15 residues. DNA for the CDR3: TGTGCCACCAGCAGAGGGCAGTCAAGCACAGATACGCAGTATTTT. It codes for CATSRGQSSTDTQYF.

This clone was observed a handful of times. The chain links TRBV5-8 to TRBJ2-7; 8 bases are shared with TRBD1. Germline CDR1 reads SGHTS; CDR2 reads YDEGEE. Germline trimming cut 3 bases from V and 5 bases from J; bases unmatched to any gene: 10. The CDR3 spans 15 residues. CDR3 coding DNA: TGTGCCAGCAGCTGGCGGACAGGGACAAGAAACGAGCAGTACTTC. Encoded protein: CASSWRTGTRNEQYF.